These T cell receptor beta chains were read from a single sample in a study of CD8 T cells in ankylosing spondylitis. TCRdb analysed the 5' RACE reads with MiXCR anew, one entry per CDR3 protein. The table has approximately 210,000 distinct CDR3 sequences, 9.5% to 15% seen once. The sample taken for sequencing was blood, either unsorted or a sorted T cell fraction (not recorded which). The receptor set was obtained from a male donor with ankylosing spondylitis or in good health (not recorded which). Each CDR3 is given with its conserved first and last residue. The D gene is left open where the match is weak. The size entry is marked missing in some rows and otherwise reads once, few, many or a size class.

CDR3nt: TGTGCCAGCAGTTACTCGACTGCGGACCCCTACAATGAGCAGTTCTTC
CDR3aa: CASSYSTADPYNEQFF
d_gene: .
j_gene: TRBJ2-1
abundance: few
v_gene: TRBV6-5

CDR3nt: TGCGCCAGCAGCCTTAGAGGCGGGAGGATCGACAATGAGCAGTTCTTC
CDR3aa: CASSLRGGRIDNEQFF
d_gene: TRBD2
j_gene: TRBJ2-1
abundance: few
v_gene: TRBV4-1

CDR3nt: TGTGCCAGCACCGCGGCCCCGGACGGTTCCTACGAGCAGTACTTC
CDR3aa: CASTAAPDGSYEQYF
d_gene: .
j_gene: TRBJ2-7
abundance: many
v_gene: TRBV6-2/TRBV6-3

CDR3nt: TGTGCCTGGAGTGCAGATGGGAGCACTGAAGCTTTCTTT
CDR3aa: CAWSADGSTEAFF
d_gene: .
j_gene: TRBJ1-1
abundance: .
v_gene: TRBV30

CDR3nt: TGTGCCAGCAGCTTAGTTCGGGGGTCGGACGAGCAGTACTTC
CDR3aa: CASSLVRGSDEQYF
d_gene: .
j_gene: TRBJ2-7
abundance: .
v_gene: TRBV7-6

CDR3nt: TGTGCCAGCAGTTCCTGGTCTAGCGGGGGGGCAAGCTCCTACAATGAGCAGTTCTTC
CDR3aa: CASSSWSSGGASSYNEQFF
d_gene: TRBD2
j_gene: TRBJ2-1
abundance: .
v_gene: TRBV27

CDR3nt: TGCAGCGTTGACAGGGCGGATTGGAATGAGCAGTTCTTC
CDR3aa: CSVDRADWNEQFF
d_gene: .
j_gene: TRBJ2-1
abundance: .
v_gene: TRBV29-1

CDR3nt: TGTGCCAGCCGCAACGATGGTGCTTACGAGCAGTACTTC
CDR3aa: CASRNDGAYEQYF
d_gene: .
j_gene: TRBJ2-7
abundance: .
v_gene: TRBV6-6

CDR3nt: TGTGCCAGCAGTCCTTCGACAGGGGGCATGGATGAGCAGTTCTTC
CDR3aa: CASSPSTGGMDEQFF
d_gene: TRBD1
j_gene: TRBJ2-1
abundance: .
v_gene: TRBV6-1

CDR3nt: TGTGCCACCAGTTTCCAGCGGCTAGCCCCGATTTACTCCTACAATGAGCAGTTCTTC
CDR3aa: CATSFQRLAPIYSYNEQFF
d_gene: .
j_gene: TRBJ2-1
abundance: few
v_gene: TRBV24-1

CDR3nt: TGTGCCAGCAGCTTAGTCCTAGCGGAAACGAGCTACTCCTACGAGCAGTACTTC
CDR3aa: CASSLVLAETSYSYEQYF
d_gene: TRBD2
j_gene: TRBJ2-7
abundance: few
v_gene: TRBV11-2

CDR3nt: TGTGCCAGCAGCTTAGCCCCAGCCTGGGCGGGGGGAAGCAATGAGCAGTTCTTC
CDR3aa: CASSLAPAWAGGSNEQFF
d_gene: TRBD2
j_gene: TRBJ2-1
abundance: many
v_gene: TRBV7-2

CDR3nt: TGTGCCAGCACGGCGGCCTCAATAGATACGCAGTATTTT
CDR3aa: CASTAASIDTQYF
d_gene: .
j_gene: TRBJ2-3
abundance: few
v_gene: TRBV12-3/TRBV12-4

CDR3nt: TGTGCCAGCAGCCAAGGAGGGACAGGGTTTTTGGGAGAGACCCAGTACTTC
CDR3aa: CASSQGGTGFLGETQYF
d_gene: TRBD1
j_gene: TRBJ2-5
abundance: many
v_gene: TRBV3-1

CDR3nt: TGTGCCAGCAGCTTGGTGCTGGGAAGGATCGAAAAACTGTTTTTT
CDR3aa: CASSLVLGRIEKLFF
d_gene: .
j_gene: TRBJ1-4
abundance: .
v_gene: TRBV7-9

CDR3nt: TGTGCCAGCAGAGTTGACAACGTCAATGGCTACACCTTC
CDR3aa: CASRVDNVNGYTF
d_gene: .
j_gene: TRBJ1-2
abundance: many
v_gene: TRBV6-1

CDR3nt: TGCTGTGCTAGAGGGACCCGGGACAGGGCCTACAATGAGCAGTTCTTC
CDR3aa: CCARGTRDRAYNEQFF
d_gene: TRBD1
j_gene: TRBJ2-1
abundance: .
v_gene: TRBV20-1

CDR3nt: TGTGCCAGCAGTGAATGGCGTTCCTCCTACGAGCAGTACTTC
CDR3aa: CASSEWRSSYEQYF
d_gene: .
j_gene: TRBJ2-7
abundance: .
v_gene: TRBV6-1

CDR3nt: TGTGCCAGCAGTGCCGTCGGGGAGAGCACTGAAGCTTTCTTT
CDR3aa: CASSAVGESTEAFF
d_gene: .
j_gene: TRBJ1-1
abundance: .
v_gene: TRBV6-1

CDR3nt: TGCGCCAGCAGCTTGGCTGCGATTAACTATGGCTACACCTTC
CDR3aa: CASSLAAINYGYTF
d_gene: .
j_gene: TRBJ1-2
abundance: .
v_gene: TRBV5-1

CDR3nt: TGTGCCAGCACCATGAAGCGGGGGGAGGGCAATGAGCAGTTCTTC
CDR3aa: CASTMKRGEGNEQFF
d_gene: TRBD2
j_gene: TRBJ2-1
abundance: .
v_gene: TRBV11-2

CDR3nt: TGCGCCAGCAGCTTCCTAGGGGAGGGCCCCCTAACCTACGAGCAGTACTTC
CDR3aa: CASSFLGEGPLTYEQYF
d_gene: TRBD2
j_gene: TRBJ2-7
abundance: .
v_gene: TRBV5-1

CDR3nt: TGTGCCAGCAGTTACTATTCGGGGGCCTCCTACGAGCAGTACTTC
CDR3aa: CASSYYSGASYEQYF
d_gene: .
j_gene: TRBJ2-7
abundance: few
v_gene: TRBV6-2/TRBV6-3

CDR3nt: TGTGCCAGCAGCCAAGATGGGACAGGGAACCCCTACGAGCAGTACTTC
CDR3aa: CASSQDGTGNPYEQYF
d_gene: TRBD1
j_gene: TRBJ2-7
abundance: .
v_gene: TRBV4-2

CDR3nt: TGTGCCAGCAGCCCCGGACAGTCAGATACGCAGTATTTT
CDR3aa: CASSPGQSDTQYF
d_gene: .
j_gene: TRBJ2-3
abundance: few
v_gene: TRBV7-6

CDR3nt: TGCAGTGCTAGGGGACTAGCGGGGACCCCCAATACGCAGTATTTT
CDR3aa: CSARGLAGTPNTQYF
d_gene: TRBD2
j_gene: TRBJ2-3
abundance: .
v_gene: TRBV20-1

CDR3nt: TGTGCCAGCAGCACAGAGGTGGGGCCTGCAGATACGCAGTATTTT
CDR3aa: CASSTEVGPADTQYF
d_gene: .
j_gene: TRBJ2-3
abundance: .
v_gene: TRBV7-9

CDR3nt: TGTGCCAGCTCACCTGAACCTGAGGAGGTGCCGAGGCATTTT
CDR3aa: CASSPEPEEVPRHF
d_gene: .
j_gene: TRBJ1-5
abundance: few
v_gene: TRBV18

CDR3nt: TGTGCCAGCAGTTACTCTTCGGGACAGCAAGAGACCCAGTACTTC
CDR3aa: CASSYSSGQQETQYF
d_gene: TRBD1
j_gene: TRBJ2-5
abundance: .
v_gene: TRBV6-5

CDR3nt: TGTGCCAGCACCCCCGGGTCGGCAGGGAGGTACGAGCAGTACTTC
CDR3aa: CASTPGSAGRYEQYF
d_gene: .
j_gene: TRBJ2-7
abundance: few
v_gene: TRBV5-6

CDR3nt: TGTGCCAGCGAGAACCTACAGGGGCTCAACACTGAAGCTTTCTTT
CDR3aa: CASENLQGLNTEAFF
d_gene: TRBD1
j_gene: TRBJ1-1
abundance: .
v_gene: TRBV11-2

CDR3nt: TGTGCCAGCAGCCAAGATTCAGCGGGCGGCGTCTATGGCTACACCTTC
CDR3aa: CASSQDSAGGVYGYTF
d_gene: .
j_gene: TRBJ1-2
abundance: .
v_gene: TRBV3-1

CDR3nt: TGCAGCGTGGAGACAGGGGGCGGTGGCTACACCTTC
CDR3aa: CSVETGGGGYTF
d_gene: TRBD1
j_gene: TRBJ1-2
abundance: .
v_gene: TRBV29-1

CDR3nt: TGCGCCAGTAAGGACCTGAACACCGGGGAGCTGTTTTTT
CDR3aa: CASKDLNTGELFF
d_gene: .
j_gene: TRBJ2-2
abundance: many
v_gene: TRBV5-1

CDR3nt: TGCGCCAGCAGCCAGACTAAGAACTATGGCTACACCTTC
CDR3aa: CASSQTKNYGYTF
d_gene: .
j_gene: TRBJ1-2
abundance: .
v_gene: TRBV4-1

CDR3nt: TGTGCCAGCAGCTTAGACTCCCTAGCGGGGGTAACGTATGAGCAGTTCTTC
CDR3aa: CASSLDSLAGVTYEQFF
d_gene: TRBD2
j_gene: TRBJ2-1
abundance: .
v_gene: TRBV11-2

CDR3nt: TGTGCCAGCAGTCCATACCTAGCGGGAGGGCGCACCGGGGAGCTGTTTTTT
CDR3aa: CASSPYLAGGRTGELFF
d_gene: TRBD2
j_gene: TRBJ2-2
abundance: .
v_gene: TRBV27

CDR3nt: TGTGCCAGCAGTACGGGGACTAGTTGGGCCACAGATACGCAGTATTTT
CDR3aa: CASSTGTSWATDTQYF
d_gene: TRBD2
j_gene: TRBJ2-3
abundance: .
v_gene: TRBV27

CDR3nt: TGTGCCTGGAGTACTACATACGAGCAGTACTTC
CDR3aa: CAWSTTYEQYF
d_gene: .
j_gene: TRBJ2-7
abundance: .
v_gene: TRBV30

CDR3nt: TGTGCCAGCAGCTTAGTTGGGACAGCCAACTATGGCTACACCTTC
CDR3aa: CASSLVGTANYGYTF
d_gene: TRBD1
j_gene: TRBJ1-2
abundance: many
v_gene: TRBV7-2

CDR3nt: TGCGCCAGCAGCCCTGGCGGGACAGGGACCTACGAGCAGTACTTC
CDR3aa: CASSPGGTGTYEQYF
d_gene: TRBD1
j_gene: TRBJ2-7
abundance: few
v_gene: TRBV5-1

CDR3nt: TGTGCCAGCAGCTCCGGACTAGCGGGGGCTCAAGAGACCCAGTACTTC
CDR3aa: CASSSGLAGAQETQYF
d_gene: TRBD2
j_gene: TRBJ2-5
abundance: many
v_gene: TRBV13

CDR3nt: TGTGCCAGCAGCTTAGGAGCTAGCGGCCAAGAGACCCAGTACTTC
CDR3aa: CASSLGASGQETQYF
d_gene: TRBD2
j_gene: TRBJ2-5
abundance: .
v_gene: TRBV7-8

CDR3nt: TGCGCCAGCAGCCAAGTTGGGGTAGAGTTGAATGAGCAGTTCTTC
CDR3aa: CASSQVGVELNEQFF
d_gene: .
j_gene: TRBJ2-1
abundance: .
v_gene: TRBV4-1

CDR3nt: TGTGCCAGCAGTCACGATTCGTTCAGGGGCGCTGAAGCTTTCTTT
CDR3aa: CASSHDSFRGAEAFF
d_gene: .
j_gene: TRBJ1-1
abundance: few
v_gene: TRBV12-3/TRBV12-4

CDR3nt: TGCGCCAGCAGCCAAGCGGGCTCTTCGGGAAACACCATATATTTT
CDR3aa: CASSQAGSSGNTIYF
d_gene: .
j_gene: TRBJ1-3
abundance: .
v_gene: TRBV4-1

CDR3nt: TGCGCCAGCAGCTGGGACAGGGGGATCCTCTATGGCTACACCTTC
CDR3aa: CASSWDRGILYGYTF
d_gene: TRBD1
j_gene: TRBJ1-2
abundance: .
v_gene: TRBV5-1

CDR3nt: TGTGCCAGCAGCTACACCCCTGCAGCGACGCTATACAATGAGCAGTTCTTC
CDR3aa: CASSYTPAATLYNEQFF
d_gene: .
j_gene: TRBJ2-1
abundance: .
v_gene: TRBV11-2

CDR3nt: TGTGCCAGCAGCTCCGCCTTGACAGTGAACACTGAAGCTTTCTTT
CDR3aa: CASSSALTVNTEAFF
d_gene: .
j_gene: TRBJ1-1
abundance: few
v_gene: TRBV7-9

CDR3nt: TGCGCCAGCAGGGGACTAGCGGGGGACAGCACAGATACGCAGTATTTT
CDR3aa: CASRGLAGDSTDTQYF
d_gene: TRBD2
j_gene: TRBJ2-3
abundance: .
v_gene: TRBV10-2